The clone carrying this TCR beta chain was seen a few times. The antigen is unknown. Trimming left V 1 base short and J 5 bases short, with 17 bases between. The CDR3 totals 16 residues. Germline V gives CDR1 MGHRA, CDR2 YSYEKL. The data originate from a study of T-cell reconstitution after alpha-beta-depleted transplantation in children. Findings and limits, study-wide: Several hundred graft clones that had expanded were reportedly the source of alpha-beta T cells about two months after transplant. Where some patients showed high TCRbeta diversity at day 60, it came from recipient T cells and thymic progenitors that had survived. T-cell numbers and diversity, one year after transplant, stemmed largely from T cells that were newly produced.

Unique molecular identifiers tagged the TCRbeta library. TCRdb recomputed calls from the PCR reads with MiXCR, one row per CDR3 protein. The profile shows 80,000 or so distinct CDR3 sequences, less than 15% of them singletons. The starting material was PBMCs, mostly from graft donor cells, obtained 180 days after TCRalphabeta/CD19-depleted stem cell transplant. The rearrangement links TRBV4-1 to TRBJ2-5; weak D call: TRBD1 (6 bases). This clonotype was obtained from a male patient between 2 and 15 years old who had a stem cell transplant for acute lymphoblastic leukemia, so the T cells may come from the graft donor. The CDR3 DNA reads as TGCGCCAGCAGCCAAGGCCCATACGCAGGGGTGGAGACCCAGTACTTC. Its protein is CASSQGPYAGVETQYF.